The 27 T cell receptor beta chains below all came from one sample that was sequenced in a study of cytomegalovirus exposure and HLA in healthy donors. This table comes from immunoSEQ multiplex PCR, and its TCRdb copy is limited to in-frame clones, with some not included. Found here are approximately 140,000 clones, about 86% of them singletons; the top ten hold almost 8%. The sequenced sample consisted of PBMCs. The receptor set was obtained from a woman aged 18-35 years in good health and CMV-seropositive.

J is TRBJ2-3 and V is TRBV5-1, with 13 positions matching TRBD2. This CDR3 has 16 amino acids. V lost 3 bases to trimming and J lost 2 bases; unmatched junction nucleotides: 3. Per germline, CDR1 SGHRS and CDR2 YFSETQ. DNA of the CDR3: TGCGCCAGCAGCTCCGGACTAGCGGGGGACACAGATACGCAGTATTTT. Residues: CASSSGLAGDTDTQYF.

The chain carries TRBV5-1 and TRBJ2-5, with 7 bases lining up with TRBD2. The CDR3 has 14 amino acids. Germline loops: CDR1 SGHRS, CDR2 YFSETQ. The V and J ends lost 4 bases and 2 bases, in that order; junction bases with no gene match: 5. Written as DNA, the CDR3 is TGCGCCAGCAGCCAAAGCGGGATGCAAGAGACCCAGTACTTC. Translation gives CASSQSGMQETQYF.

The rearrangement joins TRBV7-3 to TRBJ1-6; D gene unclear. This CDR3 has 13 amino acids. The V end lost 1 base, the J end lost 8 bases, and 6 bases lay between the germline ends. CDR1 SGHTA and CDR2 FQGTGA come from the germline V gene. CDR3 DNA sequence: TGTGCCAGCAGCTTAATTTCCGATTCACCCCTCCACTTT. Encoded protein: CASSLISDSPLHF.

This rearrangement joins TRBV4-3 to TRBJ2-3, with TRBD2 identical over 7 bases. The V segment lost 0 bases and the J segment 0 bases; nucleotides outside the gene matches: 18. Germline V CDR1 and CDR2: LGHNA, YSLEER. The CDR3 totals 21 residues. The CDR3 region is CASSQEARGPSSGVSTDTQYF. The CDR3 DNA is TGCGCCAGCAGCCAAGAGGCGAGAGGACCCTCTAGCGGCGTTAGCACAGATACGCAGTATTTT.

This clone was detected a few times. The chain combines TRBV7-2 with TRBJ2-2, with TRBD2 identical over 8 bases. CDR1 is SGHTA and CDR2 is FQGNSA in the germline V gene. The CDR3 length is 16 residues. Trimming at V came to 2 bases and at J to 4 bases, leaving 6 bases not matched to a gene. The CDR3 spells CASSLSPREVTGELFF. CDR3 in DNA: TGTGCCAGCAGCTTAAGCCCGCGGGAGGTCACCGGGGAGCTGTTTTTT.

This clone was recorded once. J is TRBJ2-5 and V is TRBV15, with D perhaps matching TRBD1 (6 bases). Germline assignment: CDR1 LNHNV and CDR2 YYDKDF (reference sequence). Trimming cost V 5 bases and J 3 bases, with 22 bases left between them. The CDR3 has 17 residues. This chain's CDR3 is CATSGFPRDRTEETQYF. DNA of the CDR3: TGTGCCACCAGCGGCTTCCCCCGGGACCGGACAGAAGAGACCCAGTACTTC. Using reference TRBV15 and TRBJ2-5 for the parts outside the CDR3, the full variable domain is DAMVIQNPRYQVTQFGKPVTLSCSQTLNHNVMYWYQQKSSQAPKLLFHYYDKDFNNEADTPDNFQSRRPNTSFCFLDIRSPGLGDTAMYLCATSGFPRDRTEETQYFGPGTRLLVL.

In DNA, the CDR3 is TGTGCCACCAGGTGGGGCATGAACACTGAAGCTTTCTTT. Residues: CATRWGMNTEAFF. The gene calls are TRBV27 and TRBJ1-1; TRBD1 might be the D (5 bases). Deletions cut 10 bases from V and 0 bases from J, with 12 bases between. This CDR3 region has 13 residues. CDR1 and CDR2 from the germline V gene are MNHEY and SMNVEV (reference sequence).

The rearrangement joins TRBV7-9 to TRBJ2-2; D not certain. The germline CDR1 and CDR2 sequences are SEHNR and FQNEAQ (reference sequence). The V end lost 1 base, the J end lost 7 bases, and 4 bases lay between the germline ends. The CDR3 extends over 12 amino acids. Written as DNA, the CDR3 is TGTGCCAGCAGCTTAGTAAACGGGGAGCTGTTTTTT. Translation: CASSLVNGELFF.

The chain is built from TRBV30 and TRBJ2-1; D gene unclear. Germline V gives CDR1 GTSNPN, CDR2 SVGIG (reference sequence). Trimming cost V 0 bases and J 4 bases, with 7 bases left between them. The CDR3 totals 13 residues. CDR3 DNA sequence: TGTGCCTGGAGTGTTGGCCCGTACAATGAGCAGTTCTTC. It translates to CAWSVGPYNEQFF. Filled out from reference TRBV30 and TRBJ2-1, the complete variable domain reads SQTIHQWPATLVQPVGSPLSLECTVEGTSNPNLYWYRQAAGRGLQLLFYSVGIGQISSEVPQNLSASRPQDRQFILSSKKLLLSDSGFYLCAWSVGPYNEQFFGPGTRLTVL.

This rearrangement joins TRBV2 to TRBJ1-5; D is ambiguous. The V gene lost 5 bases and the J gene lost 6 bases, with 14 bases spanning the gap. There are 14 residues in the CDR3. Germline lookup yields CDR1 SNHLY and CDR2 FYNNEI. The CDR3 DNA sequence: TGTGCCAGCAGTTCCGGCTCGTCGGGTCAGCCCCAGCATTTT. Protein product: CASSSGSSGQPQHF.

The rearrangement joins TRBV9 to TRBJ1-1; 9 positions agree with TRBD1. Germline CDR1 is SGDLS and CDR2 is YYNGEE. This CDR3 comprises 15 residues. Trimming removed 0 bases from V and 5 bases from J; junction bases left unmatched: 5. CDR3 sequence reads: CASSVERTGATEAFF. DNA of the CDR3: TGTGCCAGCAGCGTAGAGAGGACAGGGGCTACTGAAGCTTTCTTT.

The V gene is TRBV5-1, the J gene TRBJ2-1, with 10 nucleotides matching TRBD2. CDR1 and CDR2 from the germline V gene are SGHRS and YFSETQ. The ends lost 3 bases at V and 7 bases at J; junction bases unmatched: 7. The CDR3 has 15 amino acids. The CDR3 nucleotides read TGCGCCAGCAGCTCCTGGGGACTAGCGCGTAATGAGCAGTTCTTC. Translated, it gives CASSSWGLARNEQFF. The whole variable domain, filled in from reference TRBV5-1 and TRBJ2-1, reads KAGVTQTPRYLIKTRGQQVTLSCSPISGHRSVSWYQQTPGQGLQFLFEYFSETQRNKGNFPGRFSGRQFSNSRSEMNVSTLELGDSALYLCASSSWGLARNEQFFGPGTRLTVL.

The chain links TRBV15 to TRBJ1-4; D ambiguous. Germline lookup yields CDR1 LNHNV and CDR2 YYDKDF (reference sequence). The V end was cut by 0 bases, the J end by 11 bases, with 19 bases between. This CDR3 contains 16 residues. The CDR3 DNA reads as TGTGCCACCAGCAGAGATACAACAGCATCGGTCGATAAACTGTTTTTT. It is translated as CATSRDTTASVDKLFF.

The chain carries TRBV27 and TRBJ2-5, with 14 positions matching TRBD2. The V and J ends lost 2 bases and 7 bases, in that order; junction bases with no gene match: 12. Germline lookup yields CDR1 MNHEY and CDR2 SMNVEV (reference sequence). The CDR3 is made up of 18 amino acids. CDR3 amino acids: CASSLTGLAGEGLGTQYF. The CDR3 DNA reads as TGTGCCAGCAGTTTAACGGGACTAGCGGGAGAGGGGCTCGGGACCCAGTACTTC.

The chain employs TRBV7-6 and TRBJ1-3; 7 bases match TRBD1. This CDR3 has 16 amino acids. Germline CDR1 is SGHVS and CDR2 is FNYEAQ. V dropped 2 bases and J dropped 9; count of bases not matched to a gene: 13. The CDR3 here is CASSLNAGQSKSTIYF. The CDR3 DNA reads TGTGCCAGCAGCTTAAACGCGGGACAGTCAAAATCCACCATATATTTT.

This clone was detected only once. CDR3: CASSFVSGNTGELFF. The CDR3 DNA reads TGTGCCAGCAGTTTCGTTTCCGGGAACACCGGGGAGCTGTTTTTT. The rearrangement joins TRBV28 to TRBJ2-2; D is uncertain. The CDR3 consists of 15 residues. Germline V gives CDR1 MDHEN, CDR2 SYDVKM. V lost 3 bases to trimming and J lost 1 base, with 9 bases between them.

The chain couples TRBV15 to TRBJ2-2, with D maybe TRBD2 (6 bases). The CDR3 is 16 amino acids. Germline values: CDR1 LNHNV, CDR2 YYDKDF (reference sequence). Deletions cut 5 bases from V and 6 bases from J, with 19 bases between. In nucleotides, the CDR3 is TGTGCCACCAGCCCTGTTGGGGGGAGAGGGTCCGGGGAGCTGTTTTTT. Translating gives CATSPVGGRGSGELFF.

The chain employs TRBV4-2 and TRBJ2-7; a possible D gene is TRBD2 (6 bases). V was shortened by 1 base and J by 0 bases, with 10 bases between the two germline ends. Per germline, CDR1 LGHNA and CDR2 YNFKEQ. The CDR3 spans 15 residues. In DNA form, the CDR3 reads TGTGCCAGCAGCCAAGGGGTAGCGGACTCCTACGAGCAGTACTTC. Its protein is CASSQGVADSYEQYF.

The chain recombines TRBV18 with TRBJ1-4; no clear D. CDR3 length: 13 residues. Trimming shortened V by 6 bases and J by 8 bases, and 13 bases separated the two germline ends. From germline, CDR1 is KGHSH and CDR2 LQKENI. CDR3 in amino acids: CASSRERAEKLFF. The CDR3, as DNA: TGTGCCAGCTCGAGGGAGCGGGCAGAAAAACTGTTTTTT. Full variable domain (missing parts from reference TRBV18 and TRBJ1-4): NAGVMQNPRHLVRRRGQEARLRCSPMKGHSHVYWYRQLPEEGLKFMVYLQKENIIDESGMPKERFSAEFPKEGPSILRIQQVVRGDSAAYFCASSRERAEKLFFGSGTQLSVL.

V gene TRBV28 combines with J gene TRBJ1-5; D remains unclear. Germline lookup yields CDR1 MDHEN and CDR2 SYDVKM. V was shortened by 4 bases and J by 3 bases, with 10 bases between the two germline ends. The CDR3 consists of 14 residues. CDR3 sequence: CASSSDLFNQPQHF. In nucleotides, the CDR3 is TGTGCCAGCAGTTCCGACTTATTCAATCAGCCCCAGCATTTT. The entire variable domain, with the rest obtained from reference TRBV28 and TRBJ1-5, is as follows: DVKVTQSSRYLVKRTGEKVFLECVQDMDHENMFWYRQDPGLGLRLIYFSYDVKMKEKGDIPEGYSVSREKKERFSLILESASTNQTSMYLCASSSDLFNQPQHFGDGTRLSIL.

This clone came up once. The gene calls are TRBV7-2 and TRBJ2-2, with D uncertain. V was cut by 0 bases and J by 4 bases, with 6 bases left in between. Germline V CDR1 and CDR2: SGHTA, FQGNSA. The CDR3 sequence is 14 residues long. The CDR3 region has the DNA TGTGCCAGCAGCTTAGCCCCGAGCACCGGGGAGCTGTTTTTT. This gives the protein CASSLAPSTGELFF.

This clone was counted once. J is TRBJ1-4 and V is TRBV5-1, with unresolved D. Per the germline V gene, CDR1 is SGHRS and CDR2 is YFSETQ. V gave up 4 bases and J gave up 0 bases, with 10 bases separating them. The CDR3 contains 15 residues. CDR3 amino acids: CASSLARSTNEKLFF. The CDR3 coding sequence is TGCGCCAGCAGCCTCGCGAGGTCAACTAATGAAAAACTGTTTTTT.

The CDR3 region has the DNA TGCAGCGTTGTAAGAGCGGGGGCGGTTTCCTACGAGCAGTACTTC. It translates to CSVVRAGAVSYEQYF. V usage is TRBV29-1 and J usage is TRBJ2-7, with 8 nucleotides matching TRBD2. Germline CDR1 is SQVTM and CDR2 is ANQGSEA. V shed 4 bases and J 1 base; nucleotides not matched to a gene: 9. The length of the CDR3 is 15 residues.

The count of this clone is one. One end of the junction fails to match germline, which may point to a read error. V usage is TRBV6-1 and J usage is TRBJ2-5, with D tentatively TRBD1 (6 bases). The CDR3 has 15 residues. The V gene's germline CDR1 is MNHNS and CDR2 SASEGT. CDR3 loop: CASREGTQGYGTQYF. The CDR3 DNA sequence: TGTGCCAGCAGGGAAGGGACACAGGGATACGGGACCCAGTACTTC.

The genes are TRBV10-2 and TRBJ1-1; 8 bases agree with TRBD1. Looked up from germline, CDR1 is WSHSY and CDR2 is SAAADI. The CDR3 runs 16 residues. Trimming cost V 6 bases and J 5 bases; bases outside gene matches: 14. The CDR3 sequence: CASSPIRTGRWTEAFF. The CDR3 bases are TGCGCCAGCAGCCCCATTCGGACAGGGAGATGGACTGAAGCTTTCTTT.

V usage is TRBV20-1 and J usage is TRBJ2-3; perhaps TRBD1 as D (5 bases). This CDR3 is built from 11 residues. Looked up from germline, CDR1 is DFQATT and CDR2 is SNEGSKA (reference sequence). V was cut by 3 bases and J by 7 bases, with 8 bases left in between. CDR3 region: CSARDTYTQYF. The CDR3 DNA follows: TGCAGTGCTAGGGACACCTATACGCAGTATTTT.

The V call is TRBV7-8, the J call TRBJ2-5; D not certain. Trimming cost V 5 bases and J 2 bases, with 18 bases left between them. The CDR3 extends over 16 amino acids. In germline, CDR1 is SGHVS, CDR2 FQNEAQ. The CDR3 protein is CASSPSRRLTQETQYF. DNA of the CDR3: TGTGCCAGCAGCCCGTCCCGACGACTTACTCAAGAGACCCAGTACTTC.